The source of this T cell receptor (beta chain) is a study of T cells in localized non-small cell lung cancer. The length of the CDR3 is 13 residues. Germline V gene lookup returns CDR1 MNHNS and CDR2 SASEGT. V dropped 6 bases and J dropped 3 bases, with 9 bases sitting between them. Sequenced by immunoSEQ multiplex PCR; TCRdb stores in-frame clones only, minus some. The data contain about 12,000 clones, roughly 82% of them singletons. The chain has TRBV6-1 and TRBJ1-5; TRBD1 is a possible D gene (5 bases). The material sequenced was peripheral blood, taken before any cancer treatment. The receptor's source is a male donor at least 60 years old with stage I squamous cell lung carcinoma. The CDR3 spells CASRGLLNQPQHF. The CDR3 nucleotides are TGTGCCAGCAGGGGACTTCTCAATCAGCCCCAGCATTTT.